The 21 T cell receptor beta chains presented below share a single source sample, sequenced in a study of chemoradiotherapy in HPV16-positive cancers. Assay: immunoSEQ multiplex PCR; the TCRdb copy retains only in-frame clones and omits some. The table records about 24,000 clones, more than 75% of them present only once. The input for sequencing was blood, taken from a patient who underwent chemoradiotherapy. These receptors all stem from a human donor with HPV-associated anogenital cancer.

CDR3 nucleotide sequence: TGTGCCAGCAGCCTAGACAGCTATGGCTACACCTTC. This gives the protein CASSLDSYGYTF. This sequence joins TRBV7-9 and TRBJ1-2, with a possible D match to TRBD1 (5 bases). CDR1 is SEHNR, CDR2 FQNEAQ, per germline (reference sequence). The CDR3 consists of 12 residues. V lost 5 bases to trimming and J lost 4 bases, with 8 bases between them.

The J gene is TRBJ2-5, the V gene TRBV21-1; the DNA was not compared with TRBD1, the D call given in the table. TRBV21-1 counts as a pseudogene. The CDR3 runs to 16 residues. In DNA, the CDR3 is TGTGCCAGCAGCAAAGAAGAGGTTATGGCAGGGGGCGCACAGTACTTC. Its protein product is CASSKEEVMAGGAQYF.

This rearrangement joins TRBV11-2 to TRBJ1-2; D is unclear. The CDR3 spans 14 residues. V lost 1 base and J 4 bases, leaving 10 bases between the germline ends. Per germline, CDR1 SGHAT and CDR2 FQNNGV. For the CDR3, the DNA is TGTGCCAGCAGCTTAGGGTCCGGCGTCTATGGCTACACCTTC. It encodes CASSLGSGVYGYTF.

The V call is TRBV28, the J call TRBJ2-1; 7 bases are shared with TRBD1. The length of the CDR3 is 18 residues. Looked up from germline, CDR1 is MDHEN and CDR2 is SYDVKM. Trimming took 4 bases from V and 4 from J; bases not matched to a gene: 16. CDR3 nucleotide sequence: TGTGCCAGCAGTTACGGGCTTAAGGGACAGATCTTATACAATGAGCAGTTCTTC. This codes for CASSYGLKGQILYNEQFF.

The chain is built from TRBV6-1 and TRBJ2-4; the match to TRBD1 covers 9 bases. With 2 bases clipped from V and 15 bases from J, the junction kept 14 bases outside the gene matches. CDR3 length equals 15 residues. The germline V gene has CDR1 MNHNS and CDR2 SASEGT. The CDR3 sequence is CASSEIIETGGYRYF. CDR3 bases: TGTGCCAGCAGTGAAATAATTGAGACAGGGGGGTATAGGTACTTC.

The V call is TRBV7-9, the J call TRBJ2-7; D unclear. Trimming cost V 2 bases and J 5 bases, with 7 bases left between them. Germline CDR1 and CDR2: SEHNR and FQNEAQ (reference sequence). The CDR3 has 12 residues. DNA of the CDR3: TGTGCCAGCAGCTTAATGAGAGACGAGCAGTACTTC. Residues: CASSLMRDEQYF.

This sequence joins TRBV4-1 and TRBJ1-6; D gene uncertain. Deletions cut 0 bases from V and 5 bases from J, with 11 bases between. The CDR3 sequence is 16 residues long. Germline V gene sequence: CDR1 MGHRA, CDR2 YSYEKL. CDR3 protein: CASSQEGGTNNSPLHF. DNA for the CDR3: TGCGCCAGCAGCCAAGAGGGAGGCACGAATAATTCACCCCTCCACTTT.

The chain links TRBV6-6 to TRBJ2-7, with D tentatively TRBD2 (7 bases). The CDR3 loop spans 12 amino acids. V lost 11 bases and J lost 2, with 13 bases in between. The germline CDR1 and CDR2 sequences are MNHNY and SVGAGI (reference sequence). The CDR3 DNA reads TGTGCCGCCGGGGGGCCCCCCTACGAGCAGTACTTC. Its protein is CAAGGPPYEQYF.

This clone turned up a few times. The chain couples TRBV27 to TRBJ1-2; no clear D. V lost 5 bases to trimming and J lost 4 bases, with 17 bases between them. Looked up from germline, CDR1 is MNHEY and CDR2 is SMNVEV (reference sequence). The CDR3 spans 15 residues. The chain's CDR3 is CASSEHPGRSYGYTF. The CDR3 nucleotides read TGTGCCAGCAGTGAACACCCTGGACGGTCCTATGGCTACACCTTC.

Points on this clone: Relative to the germline gene, one junction end is altered; a read error may explain this. The rearrangement uses TRBV7-2 and TRBJ2-3; no definite D call. Per the germline V gene, CDR1 is SGHTA and CDR2 is FQGNSA. The CDR3 has 13 residues. For the CDR3, the DNA is TGTGCCAGCAGCTGGGGTGGGTCAGACACGCAGTATTTT. Protein sequence: CASSWGGSDTQYF.

The CDR3 sequence: CASSLGEQYF. CDR3 DNA sequence: TGTGCCAGCAGCTTAGGCGAGCAGTACTTC. The chain couples TRBV11-2 to TRBJ2-7; D gene uncertain. The CDR3 has 10 amino acids. Germline CDR1 is SGHAT and CDR2 is FQNNGV. V gave up 1 base and J gave up 6 bases, with 1 base separating them. Together with reference TRBV11-2 and TRBJ2-7, the CDR3 gives the full variable domain: EAGVAQSPRYKIIEKRQSVAFWCNPISGHATLYWYQQILGQGPKLLIQFQNNGVVDDSQLPKDRFSAERLKGVDSTLKIQPAKLEDSAVYLCASSLGEQYFGPGTRLTVT.

The chain employs TRBV18 and TRBJ2-1; 9 nucleotides agree with TRBD1. Per the germline V gene, CDR1 is KGHSH and CDR2 is LQKENI. The CDR3 length is 16 residues. V shed 5 bases, J shed 8 bases, and the junction held 13 bases outside the gene matches. CDR3 sequence: CASSSWTGTGLDEQFF. CDR3 sequence (DNA): TGTGCCAGCTCATCGTGGACCGGGACAGGGTTGGATGAGCAGTTCTTC.

This clone has only one observation. The V call is TRBV6-5, the J call TRBJ2-1; 7 nucleotides match TRBD1. The CDR3 extends over 15 amino acids. V lost 6 bases, J lost 2 bases, and 7 bases stayed unmatched. Germline CDR1 MNHEY, CDR2 SVGAGI. This chain's CDR3 is CASSRQGRAYNEQFF. The CDR3 coding sequence is TGTGCCAGCAGCCGACAGGGAAGGGCCTACAATGAGCAGTTCTTC.

This rearrangement joins TRBV5-4 to TRBJ2-1; 7 bases match TRBD2. The length of the CDR3 is 14 residues. Germline values: CDR1 SGHNT, CDR2 YYREEE (reference sequence). V trimming: 4 bases; J trimming: 12 bases; junction bases outside the gene matches: 13. The CDR3 nucleotides read TGTGCCAGCAGCCAGGAGGCGGTCCCGGGAGGGCAGTTCTTC. It specifies CASSQEAVPGGQFF.

The chain employs TRBV21-1 and TRBJ1-5. TRBV21-1 is deemed a pseudogene. The CDR3 is 16 amino acids. Written as DNA, the CDR3 is TGTGCCAGCAGGAGGGGGGCGAGGGGGGCTAATCAGCCCCAGCATTTT. It encodes CASRRGARGANQPQHF.

The chain uses TRBV5-6 and TRBJ2-5, with 11 positions matching TRBD2. CDR1 is SGHDT and CDR2 is YYEEEE in the germline V gene. The ends lost 3 bases at V and 5 bases at J; junction bases unmatched: 3. This CDR3 comprises 14 residues. DNA for the CDR3: TGTGCCAGCAGCTGGGGACTAGCGGACGAGACCCAGTACTTC. This encodes CASSWGLADETQYF.

This chain uses TRBV6-5 with TRBJ2-7; 7 positions agree with TRBD2. Germline-derived CDR1 and CDR2 are MNHEY and SVGAGI. V shed 0 bases and J 0 bases; nucleotides not matched to a gene: 2. The CDR3 covers 15 residues. CDR3 region: CASSYSGGSSYEQYF. The CDR3 bases are TGTGCCAGCAGTTACTCGGGCGGGAGCTCCTACGAGCAGTACTTC.

This sequence joins TRBV19 and TRBJ1-5; a weak D match, TRBD1 (6 bases). Germline assignment: CDR1 LNHDA and CDR2 SQIVND (reference sequence). V was clipped by 3 bases and J by 6 bases, with 15 bases between them. CDR3 length: 15 residues. The CDR3 DNA follows: TGTGCCAGTAGTATCGGCCCGGGGGCTTTTCAGCCCCAGCATTTT. This translates into CASSIGPGAFQPQHF.

The V call is TRBV6-5, the J call TRBJ2-3; unclear D gene. Germline CDR1 is MNHEY and CDR2 is SVGAGI. V was pared by 2 bases and J by 0 bases, with 9 bases between. The CDR3 loop spans 15 amino acids. CDR3 in DNA: TGTGCCAGCAGTTACGGGTACTCTAGCACAGATACGCAGTATTTT. This codes for CASSYGYSSTDTQYF.

The chain is built from TRBV6-5 and TRBJ2-1; 9 bases fit TRBD1. The trim removed 2 bases at V and 6 bases at J, leaving 2 bases unmatched. CDR1 is MNHEY, CDR2 SVGAGI, per germline. The CDR3 loop spans 14 amino acids. The CDR3 DNA reads as TGTGCCAGCAGTTACGGGGACAGGGCCAATGAGCAGTTCTTC. It is translated as CASSYGDRANEQFF.

V gene TRBV14 combines with J gene TRBJ2-2; TRBD1 matches 8 bases. Per germline, CDR1 SGHDN and CDR2 FVKESK. The CDR3 sequence is 16 residues long. Losses at the gene ends were 4 bases for V and 4 bases for J; bases not matched to a gene: 8. CDR3 protein: CASSPPRQGITGELFF. As DNA, the CDR3 is TGTGCCAGCAGCCCTCCGAGACAGGGGATCACCGGGGAGCTGTTTTTT.